This TCR beta chain was identified in a study of T-cell memory formation after mild COVID-19. Study-wide results and limits: Clones which contracted sat mainly in CM and EM if CD4+, and in EMRA if CD8+. Later expanders leaned CD4+, whereas day 15 to 85 contracting clones were balanced CD4/CD8.

This clonotype was recorded a few times. Its antigen is not identified. TCRdb redid the calling of the 5' RACE reads with MiXCR, one entry per CDR3 protein. The sample includes around 200,000 distinct CDR3 sequences, over 9.5% of them seen just once. Trimming removed 6 bases at V and 4 bases at J, with 4 bases between. CDR1 is SGHTA and CDR2 is FQGNSA in the germline V gene. The CDR3 runs 12 residues. The sequenced material came from PBMCs or a T cell subset sorted from them (not recorded which). The chain is built from TRBV7-2 and TRBJ1-6; D is unresolved. The clonotype originates from a young man who had mild COVID-19 (a few samples of this study predate the infection). Cell type and time point are not known. This CDR3 is CASRDYNSPLHF. The DNA of the CDR3 is TGTGCCAGCAGGGATTATAATTCACCCCTCCACTTT.